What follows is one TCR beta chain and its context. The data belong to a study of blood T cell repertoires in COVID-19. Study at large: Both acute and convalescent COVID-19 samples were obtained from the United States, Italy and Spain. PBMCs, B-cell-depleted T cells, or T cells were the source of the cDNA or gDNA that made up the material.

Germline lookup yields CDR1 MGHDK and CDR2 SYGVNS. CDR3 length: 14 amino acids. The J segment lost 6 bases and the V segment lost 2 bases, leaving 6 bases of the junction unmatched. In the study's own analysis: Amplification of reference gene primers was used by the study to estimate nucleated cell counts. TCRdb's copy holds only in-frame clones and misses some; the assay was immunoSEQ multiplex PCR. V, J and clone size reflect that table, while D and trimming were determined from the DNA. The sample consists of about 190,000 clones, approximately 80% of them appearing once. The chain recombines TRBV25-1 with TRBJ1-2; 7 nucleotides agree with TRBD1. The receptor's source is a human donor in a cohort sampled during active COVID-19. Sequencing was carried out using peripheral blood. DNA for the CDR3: TGTGCCAGCAGTGAACCCGGGACAGCCAATGGCTACACCTTC. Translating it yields CASSEPGTANGYTF.